Listed here is a single T cell receptor beta chain. It is unclear where the CDR3 begins or ends on the DNA, so no DNA is shown, and the CDR3 is as TCRdb lists it. The record originates from a study of T cells in Graves' hyperthyroidism and ophthalmopathy. Study at large: Before any treatment, at initial diagnosis, peripheral blood was collected.

The germline gives CDR1 SGHTA, CDR2 FQGTGA. Ends included, the CDR3 has 15 residues. TCR beta CDR3 sequences were amplified from RNA transcripts. RT-PCR in the first round (using the HTBI primer set) targeted the TCR CDR3. MiXCR was run by TCRdb on the multiplex PCR reads, yielding one entry per CDR3 protein. The sample records about 200,000 distinct CDR3 sequences, about 18% being singletons. Patients counted as stable if ophthalmopathy did not develop within 18 months. Diagnoses were made from clinical symptoms, serum measures (thyroxine and TRAb), thyroid ultrasound and orbital computed tomography.

This chain connects TRBV7-3 to TRBJ2-5; the D call TRBD1 from the table was never checked on the DNA. This clonotype originated in a man aged 40-49 years with Graves' hyperthyroidism. The sample taken for sequencing was blood. CDR3 loop: CASSFGQGAGETQHF.